A selection of T cell receptor beta chains follows, all from one sample in a study of a mutant IDH1 vaccine in newly diagnosed glioma. Their antigen targets remain unknown. Using immunoSEQ multiplex PCR, the repertoire was profiled, and TCRdb retains in-frame clones only, with some absent. The sample shows tens of thousands of clones, more than 65% of them seen only once. Sequenced material: PBMCs, taken from a glioma patient whose treatment included an IDH1 peptide vaccine. The receptor source for this set is a man between 40 and 49 years old with glioma. Some clones in this sample may be carry-over from other donors' samples. Each CDR3 is given with its conserved first and last residue.

CDR3aa: CASSLTGIGGMNTEAFF
j_gene: TRBJ1-1
v_gene: TRBV5-1

CDR3aa: CASSQETGGGYEQYF
j_gene: TRBJ2-7
v_gene: TRBV4-2

CDR3aa: CAWTHRVSTDTQYF
j_gene: TRBJ2-3
v_gene: TRBV30

CDR3aa: CAWSGTVGPGWYEQYF
j_gene: TRBJ2-7
v_gene: TRBV30

CDR3aa: CASSQDLAGGYEQYF
j_gene: TRBJ2-7
v_gene: TRBV4-2

CDR3aa: CASSDTGYGGYTF
j_gene: TRBJ1-2
v_gene: TRBV6-4

CDR3aa: CASSTSGTQNSPLHF
j_gene: TRBJ1-6
v_gene: TRBV19

CDR3aa: CASSLPGYSNTQYF
j_gene: TRBJ2-3
v_gene: TRBV5-5

CDR3aa: CASSLEPSGGILQFF
j_gene: TRBJ2-1
v_gene: TRBV7-9

CDR3aa: CASSVPGEISYTF
j_gene: TRBJ1-2
v_gene: TRBV19

CDR3aa: CAWSVAYSGNTIYF
j_gene: TRBJ1-3
v_gene: TRBV30

CDR3aa: CASGLERRAGPSSEQFF
j_gene: TRBJ2-1
v_gene: TRBV12-5

CDR3aa: CASSPGGSGTEAFF
j_gene: TRBJ1-1
v_gene: TRBV18

CDR3aa: CASSIRDRNYGYTF
j_gene: TRBJ1-2
v_gene: TRBV19

CDR3aa: CASSVHFYSNQPQHF
j_gene: TRBJ1-5
v_gene: TRBV6-1

CDR3aa: CASSRNRGHDTEAFF
j_gene: TRBJ1-1
v_gene: TRBV19

CDR3aa: CASSLGAGKETQYF
j_gene: TRBJ2-5
v_gene: TRBV5-4

CDR3aa: CASTDRRDFEQYF
j_gene: TRBJ2-7
v_gene: TRBV6-5

CDR3aa: CASSTSYGTTEAFF
j_gene: TRBJ1-1
v_gene: TRBV18

CDR3aa: CASSVAADSPLHF
j_gene: TRBJ1-6
v_gene: TRBV9

CDR3aa: CASSLGGGRSYEQYF
j_gene: TRBJ2-7
v_gene: TRBV5-1

CDR3aa: CASSILGGYEQYF
j_gene: TRBJ2-7
v_gene: TRBV19

CDR3aa: CASGGIGETQYF
j_gene: TRBJ2-5
v_gene: TRBV2

CDR3aa: CATKVGVQETQYF
j_gene: TRBJ2-5
v_gene: TRBV10-3

CDR3aa: CASSLGYRDRGTEAFF
j_gene: TRBJ1-1
v_gene: TRBV7-2

CDR3aa: CASSIDAALSGTEAFF
j_gene: TRBJ1-1
v_gene: TRBV19

CDR3aa: CASSEAVSTDTQYF
j_gene: TRBJ2-3
v_gene: TRBV6-4

CDR3aa: CAWTNRPRGDTQYF
j_gene: TRBJ2-3
v_gene: TRBV30

CDR3aa: CASSQTTGGNTEAFF
j_gene: TRBJ1-1
v_gene: TRBV23-1

CDR3aa: CSVDTNEKLFF
j_gene: TRBJ1-4
v_gene: TRBV29-1

CDR3aa: CASTPDTGELFF
j_gene: TRBJ2-2
v_gene: TRBV7-6

CDR3aa: CASSQNTGELFF
j_gene: TRBJ2-2
v_gene: TRBV9

CDR3aa: CASSLARGGTWKYEQYF
j_gene: TRBJ2-7
v_gene: TRBV5-8

CDR3aa: CAWRGQGANYGYTF
j_gene: TRBJ1-2
v_gene: TRBV30

CDR3aa: CASSERDRHQYF
j_gene: TRBJ2-4
v_gene: TRBV6-1

CDR3aa: CASSLMGSGNTIYF
j_gene: TRBJ1-3
v_gene: TRBV11-2